This T cell receptor beta chain was sequenced for a study of cytomegalovirus exposure and HLA in healthy donors (dated by TCRdb to between 2016 and 2019). General notes on the study: An earlier analysis of roughly 500 of the donors reported approximately 290 Gb of sequence data and 117 million unique TCR beta sequences from about 179 million T cells. An early release that covered 640 HLA-typed donors contained approximately 300 gigabases of sequencing data and 65 million to 100 million unique TCR sequences. The genetic ancestry cluster associated with self-reported Caucasian donors included 81% of the 398 genotyped donors. The study aimed to test whether cataloging public T cell receptors could reveal signatures of past pathogen exposure. The study used immunosequencing to profile the T cell repertoires of approximately 630 subjects and linked those repertoires to cytomegalovirus serostatus. A separate validation cohort of roughly 130 different subjects was used in addition to the approximately 610-subject first cohort. To predict cytomegalovirus infection status, the study combined high-throughput TCR immunosequencing, statistical association of individual TCRs with disease status, and machine learning. A later analysis re-analyzed previously published TCR beta repertoires from 660 or so donors and added high-resolution HLA genotyping to study TCR occurrence patterns. The later analysis used no new phenotypic data to find candidate immune exposures, relying instead on TCR beta sequences and their occurrence across donors. An earlier analysis of 587 of the donors used high-throughput TCR beta sequencing to judge whether each TCR beta V gene segment behaved as functional or pseudogenic. Alongside the repertoire data, information on donor age, sex, ethnicity and CMV serostatus was compiled. Genome-wide SNP genotypes for about 65% of the roughly 700 donors were used in a later genetic analysis, which treated that subset as a discovery cohort. Every repertoire in the discovery cohort had been generated on one and the same sequencing platform. Both class I and class II loci were covered by HLA typing, at four-digit resolution. Typing coverage differed by locus: A, B, C, DRB1 and DQB1 were typed in roughly 620-630 donors, DQA1 in approximately 520, DPA1 in over 600, and DPB1 in approximately 450. Roughly five DR-DQ haplotypes were handled as single units for association and clustering, since linkage in the cohort was strong. Among about 370 genotyped donors of the cohort, an average of approximately 200,000 unique TCR beta nucleotide sequences was sequenced per donor, of which approximately 18% were non-productive.

Regarding this clone: Its antigen remains undetermined.

The paper's findings and limits, for the study overall: A cluster of highly shared sequence variants was judged likely to be a technical artifact of the sequencing pipeline. This cohort had only TCR beta chains sequenced, and the lack of alpha or paired-chain data limited which features could be detected. In a later analysis, most CMV-associated TCR beta chains were found to appear HLA-restricted, with HLA associations seemingly driven largely by CMV exposure. The only immune exposure information available for the cohort was CMV serostatus. Because HLA typing was missing for some donors at each locus, association tests included only the typed subset. Most TCR sequences were seen in very few donors, while some public TCRs were found in many individuals. An association between a missense DCLRE1C variant and V-gene and J-gene trimming of TCR beta chains was found in a later genetic analysis and replicated in an independent cohort. The earlier analysis of about 600 of the donors excluded over 15 rarely observed V segments, including chromosome 9 orphons, because counts were too low. The 87-base-pair reads could not distinguish some IMGT-functional V segments, including TRBV6-2 and TRBV6-3, so those segments were excluded. In a later analysis, some 17,000 TCR beta sequences were associated with specific HLA alleles at a false discovery rate of 0.05. An earlier analysis of around 600 of the donors showed that most TCR beta V segments appeared in productive rearrangements either about 87% or about 30% of the time, which broadly matched IMGT annotations. In vitro tests confirmed that a few of the cytomegalovirus-associated TCR beta chains recognize cytomegalovirus antigens. Strong co-occurrence of HLA alleles, especially DR and DQ, made assigning TCR associations to individual alleles difficult. A further reported finding was that TCR beta sequences accurately predicted the HLA-A and HLA-B alleles for most subjects in the first cohort. Correlated functional status among segregating V segments might be attributable to linkage disequilibrium, but an unknown experimental factor could not be ruled out. A later analysis reported that several top co-occurrence clusters appeared linked to parvovirus B19, influenza, CMV and Epstein-Barr virus. In a later genetic analysis, fewer N-insertions in productive TCRs were reported among donors in an Asian-associated ancestry cluster than the roughly 700-donor mean. Sequencing depth was assumed to be roughly uniform across donors in the presence/absence analyses, though that assumption may not hold. The study gave a list of some 150 TCR beta chains associated with cytomegalovirus. In a later analysis, the rate of TCR association differed among HLA loci, with DRB1 alleles having the most associated TCRs and HLA-C alleles having the fewest. The authors suggested that the approach could potentially be generalized to other disease states and immunological phenotypes. The classifier was reported to diagnose cytomegalovirus status with high specificity and sensitivity in both the original and validation cohorts. A later analysis found that HLA-associated TCR beta chains were more clonally expanded and had lower generation probabilities than equally common non-associated chains.

The cohort comprised fewer than 750 healthy bone marrow donors. At the time of sampling, every cohort member was nominally healthy, though immune exposures that went unrecorded were likely present. The donor tested CMV seronegative and was one of the 352 seronegative cohort members. Each donor provided a peripheral blood sample, and peripheral blood mononuclear cells were used for TCR beta sequencing. The Qiagen DNeasy Blood Extraction Kit was used to extract genomic DNA from the blood cell samples. Receptor libraries were prepared by the immunoSEQ multiplex PCR assay. The multiplex PCR relied on a mix of 60 forward primers for TCR Vbeta segments and 13 reverse primers for TCR Jbeta segments. The CDR3 region of rearranged TCR beta genes was amplified from genomic DNA with a multiplex PCR assay. On the Illumina HiSeq System, the amplified TCR beta libraries were sequenced as 87-base-pair reads. The study's processing was this. A later analysis tallied about 77 million unique TCR beta chains across the approximately 670 repertoires, and some 10 million of those chains were shared by two or more donors. To remove PCR and sequencing errors, raw reads were error-corrected and collapsed into unique sequences using a nearest-neighbor algorithm that merged closely related sequences. CDR3 sequences were aligned to IMGT reference sequences to assign V, D and J gene segments. For a sequence to be retained, at least a six-nucleotide match to both a V gene segment and a J gene segment was required. A rearrangement counted as productive if the CDR3 had no stop codons and remained in frame with V and J, and every other rearrangement counted as non-productive. Following IMGT convention, CDR3 was defined as the stretch from the second conserved V-encoded cysteine to the conserved J-encoded phenylalanine. The earlier analysis of 500 to 600 of the donors excluded sequences that lacked an unambiguous match to a single V gene segment. In an earlier analysis of approximately 500 of the donors, a V segment was called functional when productive rearrangements were above 56.7%, and segregating when the standard deviation between donors exceeded 5%. A statistical classification framework was built for diagnosing cytomegalovirus status from the catalog of TCR beta chain sequences. In a later analysis, V and J genes were assigned by comparing TCR nucleotide sequences against IMGT/GENE-DB human TR gene sequences. In a later analysis, CDR3 sequences and most-parsimonious VDJ recombination scenarios were assigned using the TCRdist pipeline. In a later analysis, each TCR beta chain was defined by its CDR3 amino acid sequence together with its V-gene family, and reads without a unique V-gene family were excluded. To address suspected cross-contamination and a sequencing artifact, a later analysis removed around 600 highly shared, low-generation-probability nucleotide sequences. In a later analysis, a clonal expansion index was calculated for each public chain from normalized within-repertoire ranks of inferred template counts. A later analysis computed generation probabilities with a VDJ recombination model fitted to out-of-frame rearrangements, and checked the results against IGoR. In a later analysis, hypergeometric tests were used to score TCR-TCR, TCR-HLA and TCR-CMV co-occurrence, with a repertoire-size bias correction applied to TCR pairs. In a later analysis, false discovery rates were estimated by permuting HLA or CMV assignments 20 times. In a later analysis, co-occurring TCRs were grouped with DBSCAN, and TCRdist sequence similarity was added when clustering was performed within HLA-allele-positive subsets. For co-occurrence clustering, repertoires with fewer than 30,000 or more than 120,000 public chains were excluded, along with five repertoires with anomalous nucleotide sharing. The immuneACCESS repertoire file appears here via TCRdb, limited to in-frame rearrangements. These files lack a portion of the clones; in checked studies, under half of the deficit traces to unresolved V genes, and the cause of the others is not known. V, J and clone size are those of that table, while D and trimming were read from the DNA. This specimen's table enumerates some 72,000 clones. Together, the top ten hold about 0.83% of the sample.

CDR3 length: 13 amino acids, cysteine to phenylalanine. Only the CDR3 region is kept as DNA, spanning 39 bases read in frame from base 1. V loses 2 bases of germline sequence and J loses 0 bases, and the interval between the two ends is 8 bases. Sequences SQVTM (CDR1) and ANQGSEA (CDR2) are obtained from the germline V gene. What was sequenced was PBMCs. This sequence uses TRBV29-1 and TRBJ2-7; no D gene call is confident. The receptor was derived from a boy between 5 and 17 years old in good health and CMV-seronegative. The CDR3 amino acid sequence is: CSVEFGRSYEQYF. The DNA sequence is given as TGCAGCGTTGAATTTGGCCGCTCCTACGAGCAGTACTTC.